The T cell receptor (beta chain) described here comes from a study of T cell responses to AZD1222 COVID-19 vaccine. Study-wide findings and caveats: Nearly half of spike-specific TCRs reportedly go after variant regions that carry no mutations.

The CDR3 has 12 amino acids. The V end lost 1 base, the J end lost 5 bases, and 6 bases lay between the germline ends. Germline lookup yields CDR1 SQVTM and CDR2 ANQGSEA. Concerning this clone: The antigen remains undetermined.

TCRdb's copy holds only in-frame clones and misses some; the assay was immunoSEQ multiplex PCR. The profile shows some 150,000 clones, around nine tenths of them singletons. This specimen was peripheral blood, taken on day 0 of AZD1222 vaccination. The TCR sequence derives from an adult in good health. The chain joins TRBV29-1 to TRBJ1-3; D gene uncertain. CDR3 in amino acids: CSVEVWRNTIYF. The CDR3 region has the DNA TGCAGCGTTGAAGTCTGGCGAAACACCATATATTTT.